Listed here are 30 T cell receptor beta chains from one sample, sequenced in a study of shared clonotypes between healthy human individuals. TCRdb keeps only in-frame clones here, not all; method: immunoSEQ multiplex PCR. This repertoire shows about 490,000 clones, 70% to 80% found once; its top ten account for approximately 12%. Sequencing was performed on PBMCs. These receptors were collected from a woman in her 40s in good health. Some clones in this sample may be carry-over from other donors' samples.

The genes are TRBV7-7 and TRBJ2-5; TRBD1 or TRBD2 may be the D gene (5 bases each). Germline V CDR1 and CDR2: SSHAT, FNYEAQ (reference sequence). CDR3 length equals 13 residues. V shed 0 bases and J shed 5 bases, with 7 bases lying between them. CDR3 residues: CASSLAGTETQYF. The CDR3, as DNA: TGTGCCAGCAGCTTAGCAGGGACCGAGACCCAGTACTTC.

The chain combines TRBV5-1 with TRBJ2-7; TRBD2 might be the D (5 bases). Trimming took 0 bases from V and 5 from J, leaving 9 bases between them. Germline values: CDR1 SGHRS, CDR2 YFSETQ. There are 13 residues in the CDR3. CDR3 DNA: TGCGCCAGCAGCTTGGAGGGAGAAGACGAGCAGTACTTC. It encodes CASSLEGEDEQYF.

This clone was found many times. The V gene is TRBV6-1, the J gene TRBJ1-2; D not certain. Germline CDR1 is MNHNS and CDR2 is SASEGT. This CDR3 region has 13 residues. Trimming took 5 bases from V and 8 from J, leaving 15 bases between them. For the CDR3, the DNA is TGTGCCAGCAGTTTACGTCCTACCTCGGGCTACACCTTC. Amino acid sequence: CASSLRPTSGYTF.

CDR3 DNA sequence: TGTGCCATCAGGACAGGGGCGGGTCAGCCCCAGCATTTT. It is translated as CAIRTGAGQPQHF. The rearrangement links TRBV10-3 to TRBJ1-5, with TRBD1 identical over 8 bases. J lost 6 bases, V lost 6 bases, and 4 bases had no gene match. CDR1 and CDR2 from the germline V gene are ENHRY and SYGVKD. The CDR3 contains 13 residues.

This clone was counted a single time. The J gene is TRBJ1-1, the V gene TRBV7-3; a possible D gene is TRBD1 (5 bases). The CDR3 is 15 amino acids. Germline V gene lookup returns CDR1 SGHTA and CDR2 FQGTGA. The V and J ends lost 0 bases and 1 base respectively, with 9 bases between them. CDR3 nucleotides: TGTGCCAGCAGCTTAACATCAGGGCAGAACACTGAAGCTTTCTTT. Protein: CASSLTSGQNTEAFF.

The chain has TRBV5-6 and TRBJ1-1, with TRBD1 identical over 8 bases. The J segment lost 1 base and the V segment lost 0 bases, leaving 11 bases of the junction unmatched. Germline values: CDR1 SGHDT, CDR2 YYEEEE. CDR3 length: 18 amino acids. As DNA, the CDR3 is TGTGCCAGCAGCTTGGAGGGGGGGCGGACAGGGTGGAACACTGAAGCTTTCTTT. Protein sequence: CASSLEGGRTGWNTEAFF.

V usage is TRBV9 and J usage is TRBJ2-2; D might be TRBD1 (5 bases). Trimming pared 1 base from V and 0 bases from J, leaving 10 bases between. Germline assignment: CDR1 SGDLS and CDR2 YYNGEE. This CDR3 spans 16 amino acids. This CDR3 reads CASSVTWGANTGELFF. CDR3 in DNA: TGTGCCAGCAGCGTAACGTGGGGCGCGAACACCGGGGAGCTGTTTTTT.

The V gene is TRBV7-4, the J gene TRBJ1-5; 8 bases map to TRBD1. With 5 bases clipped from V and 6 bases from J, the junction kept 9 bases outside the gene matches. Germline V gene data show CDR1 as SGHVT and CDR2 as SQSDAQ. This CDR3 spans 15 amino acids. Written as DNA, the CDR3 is TGTGCCAGCAGCCCGACACAGGGGGATGTTCAGCCCCAGCATTTT. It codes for CASSPTQGDVQPQHF.

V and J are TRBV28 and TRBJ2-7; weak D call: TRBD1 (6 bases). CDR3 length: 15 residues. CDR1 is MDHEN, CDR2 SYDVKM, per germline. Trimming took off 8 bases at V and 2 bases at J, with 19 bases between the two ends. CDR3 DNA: TGTGCCAGCGGACAGTGGGCTTTCCACCCCTACGAGCAGTACTTC. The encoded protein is CASGQWAFHPYEQYF.

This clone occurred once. The CDR3, as DNA: TGTGCAAGTCGCCACTACAGGGGGCCGTCTGGGGAGACCCAGTACTTC. It translates to CASRHYRGPSGETQYF. The V call is TRBV12-2, the J call TRBJ2-5; the table's D gene call, TRBD1, was not cross checked with the DNA. TRBV12-2 is termed a pseudogene. The CDR3 is made up of 16 amino acids.

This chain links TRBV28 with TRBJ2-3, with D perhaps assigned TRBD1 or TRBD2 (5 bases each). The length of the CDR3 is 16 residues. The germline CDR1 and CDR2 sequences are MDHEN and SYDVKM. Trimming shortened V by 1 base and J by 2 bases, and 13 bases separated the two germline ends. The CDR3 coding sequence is TGTGCCAGCAGTTTATCTGGGACGGCCGACACAGATACGCAGTATTTT. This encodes CASSLSGTADTDTQYF.

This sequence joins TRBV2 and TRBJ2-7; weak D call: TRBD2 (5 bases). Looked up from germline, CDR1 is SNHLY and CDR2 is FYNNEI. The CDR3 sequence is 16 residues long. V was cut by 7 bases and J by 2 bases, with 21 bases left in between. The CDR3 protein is CASKRGQLTGTYEQYF. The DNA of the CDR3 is TGTGCCAGCAAGAGAGGGCAGCTAACTGGAACCTACGAGCAGTACTTC.

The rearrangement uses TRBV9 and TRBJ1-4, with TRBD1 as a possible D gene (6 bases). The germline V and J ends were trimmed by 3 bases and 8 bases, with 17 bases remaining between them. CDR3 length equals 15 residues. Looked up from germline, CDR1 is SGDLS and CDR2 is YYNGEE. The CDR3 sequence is CASSDLGTSEEKLFF. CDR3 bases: TGTGCCAGCAGCGACCTAGGGACAAGTGAAGAAAAACTGTTTTTT.

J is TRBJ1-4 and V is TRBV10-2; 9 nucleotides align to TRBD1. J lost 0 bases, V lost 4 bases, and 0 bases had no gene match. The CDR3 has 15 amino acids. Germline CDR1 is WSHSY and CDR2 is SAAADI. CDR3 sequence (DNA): TGCGCCAGCAGTGGGGACAGGGCAACTAATGAAAAACTGTTTTTT. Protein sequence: CASSGDRATNEKLFF.

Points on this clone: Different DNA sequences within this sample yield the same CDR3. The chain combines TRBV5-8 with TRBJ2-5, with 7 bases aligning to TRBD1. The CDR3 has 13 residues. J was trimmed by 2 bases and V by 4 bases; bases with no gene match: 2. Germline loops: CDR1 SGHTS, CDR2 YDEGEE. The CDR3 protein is CASSRDRQETQYF. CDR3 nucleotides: TGTGCCAGCAGCCGGGACAGACAAGAGACCCAGTACTTC. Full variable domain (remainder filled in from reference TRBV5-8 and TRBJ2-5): EAGVTQSPTHLIKTRGQQATLRCSPISGHTSVYWYQQALGLGLQFLLWYDEGEERNRGNFPPRFSGRQFPNYSSELNVNALELEDSALYLCASSRDRQETQYFGPGTRLLVL.

In DNA form, the CDR3 reads TGTGCCAGCAACCGAGACAGGGATGGGGGCTACACCTTC. Its protein product is CASNRDRDGGYTF. V gene TRBV2 combines with J gene TRBJ1-2; 7 bases match TRBD1. V was pared by 7 bases and J by 8 bases, with 10 bases of the junction left unmatched. This CDR3 is 13 amino acids long. Germline CDR1 is SNHLY and CDR2 is FYNNEI.

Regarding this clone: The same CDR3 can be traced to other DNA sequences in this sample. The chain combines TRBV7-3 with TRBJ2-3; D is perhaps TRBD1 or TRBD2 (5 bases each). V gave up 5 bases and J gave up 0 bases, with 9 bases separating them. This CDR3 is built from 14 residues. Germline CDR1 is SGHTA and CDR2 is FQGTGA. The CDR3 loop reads CASSLGTSTDTQYF. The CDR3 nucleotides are TGTGCCAGCAGCCTTGGGACCAGCACAGATACGCAGTATTTT. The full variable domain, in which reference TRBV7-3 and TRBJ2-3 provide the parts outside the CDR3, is GAGVSQTPSNKVTEKGKYVELRCDPISGHTALYWYRQSLGQGPEFLIYFQGTGAADDSGLPNDRFFAVRPEGSVSTLKIQRTERGDSAVYLCASSLGTSTDTQYFGPGTRLTVL.

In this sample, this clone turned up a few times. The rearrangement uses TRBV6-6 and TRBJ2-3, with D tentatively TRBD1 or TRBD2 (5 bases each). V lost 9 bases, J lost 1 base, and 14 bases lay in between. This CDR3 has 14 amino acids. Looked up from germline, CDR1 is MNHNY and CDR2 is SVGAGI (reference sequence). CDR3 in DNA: TGTGCCAGTAGGGAAGGGACCCGCACAGATACGCAGTATTTT. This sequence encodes CASREGTRTDTQYF.

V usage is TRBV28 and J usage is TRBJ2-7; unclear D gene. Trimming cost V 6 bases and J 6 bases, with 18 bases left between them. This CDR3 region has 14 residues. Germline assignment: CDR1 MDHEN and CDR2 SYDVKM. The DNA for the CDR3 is TGTGCCAGCAGCCCTCGACGGACGATATTCGAGCAGTACTTC. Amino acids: CASSPRRTIFEQYF.

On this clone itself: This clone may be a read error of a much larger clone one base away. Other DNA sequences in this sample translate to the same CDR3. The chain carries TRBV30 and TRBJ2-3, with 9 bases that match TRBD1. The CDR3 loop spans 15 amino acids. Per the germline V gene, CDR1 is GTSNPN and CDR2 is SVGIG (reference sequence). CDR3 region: CAWSVGDRDTDTQYF. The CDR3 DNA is TGTGCCTGGAGTGTAGGGGACAGGGACACAGATACACAGTATTTT.

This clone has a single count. CDR3 nucleotides: TGTGCCAGCAGCGTAGGGGGTGTAGATACGCAGTATTTT. Translated: CASSVGGVDTQYF. The gene calls are TRBV9 and TRBJ2-3; D call uncertain. The germline V and J ends were trimmed by 0 bases and 5 bases, with 7 bases remaining between them. The CDR3 is 13 amino acids. CDR1 is SGDLS and CDR2 is YYNGEE in the germline V gene.

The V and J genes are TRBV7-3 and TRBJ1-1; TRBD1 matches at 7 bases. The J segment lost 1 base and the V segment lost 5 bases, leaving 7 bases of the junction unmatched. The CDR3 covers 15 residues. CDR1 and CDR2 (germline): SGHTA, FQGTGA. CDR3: CASSPRTGENTEAFF. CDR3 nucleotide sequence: TGTGCCAGCAGCCCCCGGACAGGAGAGAACACTGAAGCTTTCTTT. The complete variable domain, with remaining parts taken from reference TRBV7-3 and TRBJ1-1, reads GAGVSQTPSNKVTEKGKYVELRCDPISGHTALYWYRQSLGQGPEFLIYFQGTGAADDSGLPNDRFFAVRPEGSVSTLKIQRTERGDSAVYLCASSPRTGENTEAFFGQGTRLTVV.

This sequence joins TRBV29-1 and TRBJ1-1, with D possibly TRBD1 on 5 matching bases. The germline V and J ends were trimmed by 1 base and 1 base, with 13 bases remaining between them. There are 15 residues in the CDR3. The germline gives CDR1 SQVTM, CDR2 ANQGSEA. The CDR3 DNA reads TGCAGCGTTGAAGGAGGAGGCAGGGCGAACACTGAAGCTTTCTTT. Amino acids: CSVEGGGRANTEAFF.

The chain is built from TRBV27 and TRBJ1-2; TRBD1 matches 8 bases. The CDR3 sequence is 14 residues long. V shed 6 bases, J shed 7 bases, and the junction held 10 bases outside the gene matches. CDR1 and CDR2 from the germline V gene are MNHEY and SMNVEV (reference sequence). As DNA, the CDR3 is TGTGCCAGCAGGGACCATCGACAGGGGAGTGGCTACACCTTC. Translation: CASRDHRQGSGYTF.

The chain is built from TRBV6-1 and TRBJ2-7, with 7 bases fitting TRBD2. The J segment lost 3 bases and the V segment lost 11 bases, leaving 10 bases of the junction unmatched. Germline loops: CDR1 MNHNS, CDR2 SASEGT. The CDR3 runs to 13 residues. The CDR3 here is CAGRGASGYEQYF. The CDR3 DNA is TGTGCCGGCCGCGGGGCTAGCGGCTACGAGCAGTACTTC.

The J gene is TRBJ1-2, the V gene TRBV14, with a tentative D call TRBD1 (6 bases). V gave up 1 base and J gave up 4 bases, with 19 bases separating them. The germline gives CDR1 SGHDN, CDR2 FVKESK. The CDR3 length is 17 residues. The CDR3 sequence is CASSQASQGGGFYGYTF. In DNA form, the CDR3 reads TGTGCCAGCAGCCAAGCCTCCCAAGGCGGGGGCTTCTATGGCTACACCTTC. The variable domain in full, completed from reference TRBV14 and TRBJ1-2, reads EAGVTQFPSHSVIEKGQTVTLRCDPISGHDNLYWYRRVMGKEIKFLLHFVKESKQDESGMPNNRFLAERTGGTYSTLKVQPAELEDSGVYFCASSQASQGGGFYGYTFGSGTRLTVV.

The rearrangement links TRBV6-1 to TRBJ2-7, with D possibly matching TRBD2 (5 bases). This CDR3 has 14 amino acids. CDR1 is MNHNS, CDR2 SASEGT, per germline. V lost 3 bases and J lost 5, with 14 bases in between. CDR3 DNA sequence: TGTGCCAGCAGTGATACCGCCCCCGGGGACGAGCAGTACTTC. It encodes CASSDTAPGDEQYF.

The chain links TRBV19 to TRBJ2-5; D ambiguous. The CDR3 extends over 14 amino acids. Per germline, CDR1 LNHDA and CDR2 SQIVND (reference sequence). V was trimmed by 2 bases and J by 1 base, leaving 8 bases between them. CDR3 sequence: CASSISSAQETQYF. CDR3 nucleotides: TGTGCCAGTAGTATAAGTTCTGCCCAAGAGACCCAGTACTTC.

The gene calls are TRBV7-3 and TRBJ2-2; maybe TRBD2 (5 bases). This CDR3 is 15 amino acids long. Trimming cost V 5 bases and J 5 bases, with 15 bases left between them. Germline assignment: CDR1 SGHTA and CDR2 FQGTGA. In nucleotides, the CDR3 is TGTGCCAGCAGCCCACCGGGATTGGGGACCGGGGAGCTGTTTTTT. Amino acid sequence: CASSPPGLGTGELFF.

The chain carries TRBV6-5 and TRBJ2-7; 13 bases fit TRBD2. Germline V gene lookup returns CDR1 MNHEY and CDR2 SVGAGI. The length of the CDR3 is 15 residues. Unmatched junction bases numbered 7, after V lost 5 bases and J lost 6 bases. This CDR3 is CASSPPGLAGSEQYF. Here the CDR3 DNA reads TGTGCCAGCAGTCCTCCGGGACTAGCGGGATCCGAGCAGTACTTC.